The 10 T cell receptor beta chains below come from one sample, sequenced in a study of CD8+CD57+ T cells in acquired aplastic anemia. TCR beta VDJ combinations and CDR3 sequences were profiled from genomic DNA. MiXCR, applied by TCRdb to the reads, yields one record per CDR3 protein. The sample has 150,000 or so distinct CDR3 sequences; around half are singletons. By flow cytometry, patients selected for sequencing had shown an expansion of CD8+CD57+ cells. The source material was sorted CD4+, CD8+, or CD8+CD57+ T cells (not recorded which) from PBMCs. These receptors all stem from a human donor with aplastic anemia.

CDR3: CSVELFTFNEQFF. CDR3 in DNA: TGCAGCGTTGAACTCTTTACCTTCAATGAGCAGTTCTTC. The chain links TRBV29-1 to TRBJ2-1; no firm D call. The CDR3 is 13 residues long. With 2 bases removed from V and 6 bases from J, the gap between germline ends came to 11 bases. From germline, CDR1 is SQVTM and CDR2 ANQGSEA.

This clonotype has only a few counts. The conserved final phenylalanine or tryptophan is absent from the CDR3, which likely points to a read error. The rearrangement joins TRBV12-3 or TRBV12-4 to TRBJ1-5; 9 nucleotides agree with TRBD1. The V and J ends lost 4 bases and 4 bases, in that order; junction bases with no gene match: 11. This CDR3 comprises 17 residues. In DNA form, the CDR3 reads TGTGCCAGCAGTTCATTCCCGGGGACAGGGTCTAATCAGCCCCAGCATCTT. It specifies CASSSFPGTGSNQPQHL.

This clonotype was seen only a few times. The chain joins TRBV6-1 to TRBJ2-4; D perhaps matches TRBD1 (7 bases). Trimming stripped 6 bases from V and 6 bases from J, with 18 bases between. This CDR3 has 15 amino acids. CDR1 MNHNS and CDR2 SASEGT come from the germline V gene. Written as DNA, the CDR3 is TGTGCCAGCAGCCCCGCAGGGGGGACATCAAACATTCAGTACTTC. Encoded protein: CASSPAGGTSNIQYF.

The gene calls are TRBV19 and TRBJ2-6; 12 nucleotides align to TRBD2. J gave up 3 bases and V 4 bases, and 4 bases lay outside the gene matches. Germline V gene sequence: CDR1 LNHDA, CDR2 SQIVND (reference sequence). CDR3 size: 17 residues. CDR3 protein: CASSTLAGGYGANVLTF. CDR3 DNA: TGTGCCAGTAGTACTCTAGCGGGAGGGTATGGGGCCAACGTCCTGACTTTC. Full variable domain (remainder filled in from reference TRBV19 and TRBJ2-6): DGGITQSPKYLFRKEGQNVTLSCEQNLNHDAMYWYRQDPGQGLRLIYYSQIVNDFQKGDIAEGYSVSREKKESFPLTVTSAQKNPTAFYLCASSTLAGGYGANVLTFGAGSRLTVL.

The rearrangement joins TRBV29-1 to TRBJ2-1; a weak D match, TRBD2 (6 bases). CDR1 and CDR2 (germline): SQVTM, ANQGSEA. CDR3 length equals 15 residues. V was clipped by 1 base and J by 0 bases, with 10 bases between them. CDR3 DNA sequence: TGCAGCGTTGAAGGAACTAGCCTCTCCTACAATGAGCAGTTCTTC. It specifies CSVEGTSLSYNEQFF.

This clonotype was seen a few times. This chain uses TRBV2 with TRBJ2-7, with D perhaps matching TRBD2 (6 bases). The CDR3 sequence is 11 residues long. Trimming shortened V by 9 bases and J by 3 bases, and 9 bases separated the two germline ends. Germline V gene sequence: CDR1 SNHLY, CDR2 FYNNEI. The CDR3 region has the DNA TGTGCCAGTCGGCGGGACTACGAGCAGTACGTC. Protein sequence: CASRRDYEQYV.

The rearrangement uses TRBV19 and TRBJ2-1, with D tentatively TRBD1 (5 bases). V gave up 7 bases and J gave up 7 bases, with 17 bases separating them. Per germline, CDR1 LNHDA and CDR2 SQIVND (reference sequence). The CDR3 is 14 amino acids. This chain's CDR3 is CASTRQGLYNEQFF. Here the CDR3 DNA reads TGTGCCAGTACCAGGCAGGGCCTGTATAATGAGCAGTTCTTC.

This chain links TRBV11-2 with TRBJ2-1, with 7 bases lining up with TRBD2. Per germline, CDR1 SGHAT and CDR2 FQNNGV. The CDR3 is made up of 17 amino acids. The ends lost 3 bases at V and 0 bases at J; junction bases unmatched: 8. CDR3 DNA: TGTGCCAGCAGCTTGCAAGGCGGGGGTAGCTCCTACAATGAGCAGTTCTTC. The encoded protein is CASSLQGGGSSYNEQFF.

In regard to this clonotype: The junction departs from the called germline gene at one end, perhaps through a read error. The J gene is TRBJ2-7, the V gene TRBV10-3; 8 bases align to TRBD1. Germline CDR1 reads ENHRY; CDR2 reads SYGVKD. CDR3 length: 16 amino acids. CDR3 region: CASSSQRPGQAYEQYF. CDR3 sequence (DNA): TGTGCCAGCAGTTCCCAGCGGCCGGGACAGGCGTACGAGCAGTACTTC.

This rearrangement joins TRBV2 to TRBJ1-5; TRBD1 agrees at 7 bases. The V gene end was trimmed by 4 bases and the J gene end by 7 bases; junction bases not matched to a gene: 7. In germline, CDR1 is SNHLY, CDR2 FYNNEI. This CDR3 spans 14 amino acids. As DNA, the CDR3 is TGTGCCAGCAGTGGACAGGGTGGACGGCAGCCCCAGCATTTT. It specifies CASSGQGGRQPQHF. Variable domain in full (rest from reference TRBV2 and TRBJ1-5): EPEVTQTPSHQVTQMGQEVILRCVPISNHLYFYWYRQILGQKVEFLVSFYNNEISEKSEIFDDQFSVERPDGSNFTLKIRSTKLEDSAMYFCASSGQGGRQPQHFGDGTRLSIL.